These 29 T cell receptor beta chains originate from one sample sequenced in a study of CD8+ T cells in alopecia areata. Regarding treatment: oral pan-JAK inhibitor, 5-10 mg twice daily. Following RNA extraction, reverse transcription yielded cDNA that acted as the sequencing template. The data were produced by immunoSEQ multiplex PCR, yet TCRdb's version contains in-frame clones alone and is incomplete. The sample lists a few hundred thousand clones; 35% to 40% were seen once. The sequencing used CD4+ T cells sorted from blood, collected at approximately week 30, from a patient treated with tofacitinib. The origin of the receptors is a human donor with alopecia areata.

V usage is TRBV6-5 and J usage is TRBJ2-7; 7 nucleotides match TRBD2. This CDR3 is 14 amino acids long. The V and J ends lost 8 bases and 1 base, in that order; junction bases with no gene match: 8. CDR1 is MNHEY, CDR2 SVGAGI, per germline. CDR3 in amino acids: CASGRAGVSYEQYF. The CDR3 DNA is TGTGCCAGCGGGAGGGCCGGTGTTTCCTACGAGCAGTACTTC.

This chain connects TRBV5-5 to TRBJ2-7; unclear D gene. V lost 2 bases to trimming and J lost 6 bases, with 9 bases between them. Germline CDR1 and CDR2: SGHKS and YYEKEE (reference sequence). CDR3 size: 12 residues. The CDR3 sequence is CASSFYGSEQYF. The DNA for the CDR3 is TGTGCCAGCAGCTTCTACGGTTCCGAGCAGTACTTC.

This clone was detected only a few times. The genes are TRBV19 and TRBJ2-7; 7 bases agree with TRBD1. Germline CDR1 and CDR2: LNHDA and SQIVND (reference sequence). The junction had 8 bases not matched to a gene; V was cut back by 6 bases and J by 0 bases. The CDR3 covers 15 residues. DNA of the CDR3: TGTGCCAGTAGCCCACGACAGGGAAGCTCCTACGAGCAGTACTTC. It is translated as CASSPRQGSSYEQYF.

The chain carries TRBV6-5 and TRBJ1-2; D is perhaps TRBD1 (5 bases). The CDR3 is 15 residues long. Germline V lookup: CDR1 MNHEY, CDR2 SVGAGI. Trimming took off 6 bases at V and 3 bases at J, with 17 bases between the two ends. CDR3 nucleotide sequence: TGTGCCAGCAGGACCCTACGACAGCCTTACTATGGCTACACCTTC. It is translated as CASRTLRQPYYGYTF.

This clone was detected a few times. The chain carries TRBV25-1 and TRBJ2-1; 11 bases align to TRBD2. The CDR3 covers 15 residues. V lost 4 bases, J lost 3 bases, and 2 bases stayed unmatched. CDR1 and CDR2 (germline): MGHDK, SYGVNS. The CDR3 sequence: CASSAGTSGYNEQFF. The DNA of the CDR3 is TGTGCCAGCAGTGCCGGGACTAGCGGCTACAATGAGCAGTTCTTC.

This clone was seen many times. Different DNA sequences within this sample yield the same CDR3. V usage is TRBV18 and J usage is TRBJ1-1, with D maybe TRBD1 (5 bases). The CDR3 has 14 residues. V lost 3 bases to trimming and J lost 1 base, with 9 bases between them. CDR1 KGHSH and CDR2 LQKENI come from the germline V gene. The chain's CDR3 is CASSPGLSNTEAFF. The DNA for the CDR3 is TGTGCCAGCTCACCGGGACTGTCGAACACTGAAGCTTTCTTT. The whole variable domain, filled in from reference TRBV18 and TRBJ1-1, reads NAGVMQNPRHLVRRRGQEARLRCSPMKGHSHVYWYRQLPEEGLKFMVYLQKENIIDESGMPKERFSAEFPKEGPSILRIQQVVRGDSAAYFCASSPGLSNTEAFFGQGTRLTVV.

This clone occurred a few times. The chain uses TRBV19 and TRBJ2-6, with unresolved D. The CDR3 spans 15 residues. Trimming pared 7 bases from V and 2 bases from J, leaving 12 bases between. Germline V CDR1 and CDR2: LNHDA, SQIVND (reference sequence). CDR3 sequence: CASTVRSPGANVLTF. In nucleotides, the CDR3 is TGTGCCAGTACCGTAAGAAGTCCTGGGGCCAACGTCCTGACTTTC.

The chain recombines TRBV6-5 with TRBJ1-1; 7 bases are a match to TRBD1. The CDR3 sequence is 13 residues long. The V and J ends lost 10 bases and 1 base, in that order; junction bases with no gene match: 6. CDR1 is MNHEY and CDR2 is SVGAGI in the germline V gene. CDR3 region: CATLDRANTEAFF. The DNA of the CDR3 is TGTGCCACCCTAGACAGGGCGAACACTGAAGCTTTCTTT.

This clone was recorded a few times. The chain combines TRBV6-5 with TRBJ2-7; weak D call: TRBD1 (6 bases). The CDR3 runs to 14 residues. Germline loops: CDR1 MNHEY, CDR2 SVGAGI. Trimming removed 2 bases from V and 3 bases from J, with 11 bases in between. The CDR3 nucleotides are TGTGCCAGCAGTTACGCAGACAGGAACTACGAGCAGTACTTC. Protein: CASSYADRNYEQYF.

J is TRBJ2-7 and V is TRBV6-1; D is possibly TRBD1 (5 bases). This CDR3 contains 15 residues. Germline loops: CDR1 MNHNS, CDR2 SASEGT. The V and J ends lost 0 bases and 0 bases respectively, with 9 bases between them. CDR3: CASSEAGASSYEQYF. In DNA form, the CDR3 reads TGTGCCAGCAGTGAAGCAGGGGCGAGCTCCTACGAGCAGTACTTC.

This clone showed up just a few times. The chain combines TRBV7-2 with TRBJ1-5; 10 bases line up with TRBD1. Germline V gives CDR1 SGHTA, CDR2 FQGNSA. After removal of 2 bases from V and 5 bases from J, the junction contained 6 bases not matched to a gene. CDR3 size: 16 residues. CDR3 region: CASSLRAGTGDQPQHF. In DNA, the CDR3 is TGTGCCAGCAGCTTACGCGCCGGGACAGGGGATCAGCCCCAGCATTTT.

This chain uses TRBV30 with TRBJ2-5; D is uncertain. Between the trimmed V and J ends, which lost 2 bases and 5 bases, there was a span of 21 bases. The CDR3 sequence is 16 residues long. Germline V gene lookup returns CDR1 GTSNPN and CDR2 SVGIG (reference sequence). CDR3 in DNA: TGTGCCTGGAGTTCATGGGTTCCCATCGGGCACGAGACCCAGTACTTC. Its protein is CAWSSWVPIGHETQYF. Drawing the rest from reference TRBV30 and TRBJ2-5, the complete variable domain is SQTIHQWPATLVQPVGSPLSLECTVEGTSNPNLYWYRQAAGRGLQLLFYSVGIGQISSEVPQNLSASRPQDRQFILSSKKLLLSDSGFYLCAWSSWVPIGHETQYFGPGTRLLVL.

This sequence joins TRBV28 and TRBJ1-1, with no clear D. Germline V gene lookup returns CDR1 MDHEN and CDR2 SYDVKM. The length of the CDR3 is 12 residues. Trimming shortened V by 7 bases and J by 1 base, and 7 bases separated the two germline ends. This CDR3 reads CASTHTNTEAFF. CDR3 nucleotides: TGTGCCAGCACTCACACGAACACTGAAGCTTTCTTT.

This clone has just a few counts. The chain employs TRBV7-9 and TRBJ2-7; 8 bases are a match to TRBD1. V shed 4 bases, J shed 7 bases, and the junction held 9 bases outside the gene matches. Per germline, CDR1 SEHNR and CDR2 FQNEAQ (reference sequence). The CDR3 has 14 residues. DNA for the CDR3: TGTGCCAGCAGCTCATGGACAGGGCCGGGGGAGCAGTACTTC. Translating gives CASSSWTGPGEQYF.

The V call is TRBV29-1, the J call TRBJ2-3; no definite D call. The germline V and J ends were trimmed by 7 bases and 1 base, with 12 bases remaining between them. The germline V gene encodes CDR1 SQVTM and CDR2 ANQGSEA. The CDR3 is 13 amino acids. As DNA, the CDR3 is TGCAGCGCCACCGTGGTAGGCACAGATACGCAGTATTTT. This encodes CSATVVGTDTQYF.

The V gene is TRBV6-6, the J gene TRBJ2-7, with no clear D. Germline V gene sequence: CDR1 MNHNY, CDR2 SVGAGI (reference sequence). With 4 bases removed from V and 5 bases from J, the gap between germline ends came to 6 bases. The CDR3 is 11 residues long. The CDR3 reads CASSFKNEQYF. The CDR3 bases are TGTGCCAGCAGTTTCAAGAACGAGCAGTACTTC.

This clone was picked up a small number of times. This chain joins TRBV15 and TRBJ2-1, with 7 bases lining up with TRBD1. J was trimmed by 5 bases and V by 1 base; bases with no gene match: 2. CDR1 LNHNV and CDR2 YYDKDF come from the germline V gene (reference sequence). The CDR3 spans 14 residues. The CDR3 sequence is CATSRGQGDNEQFF. The CDR3 bases are TGTGCCACCAGCAGAGGACAGGGCGACAATGAGCAGTTCTTC.

The chain couples TRBV4-1 to TRBJ2-5; 7 bases align to TRBD1. The V and J ends lost 2 bases and 0 bases, in that order; junction bases with no gene match: 3. The V gene's germline CDR1 is MGHRA and CDR2 YSYEKL. This CDR3 has 15 amino acids. The CDR3 sequence is CASSQPQGNQETQYF. The CDR3 DNA reads as TGCGCCAGCAGCCAACCACAGGGGAACCAAGAGACCCAGTACTTC.

The V call is TRBV27, the J call TRBJ1-2; D is ambiguous. The CDR3 contains 14 residues. Germline loops: CDR1 MNHEY, CDR2 SMNVEV (reference sequence). The germline V and J ends were trimmed by 5 bases and 7 bases, with 17 bases remaining between them. The DNA of the CDR3 is TGTGCCAGCAGTCAGGCCGGGAGATGGGGTGGCTACACCTTC. The encoded protein is CASSQAGRWGGYTF.

This clone was seen a handful of times. This chain uses TRBV6-5 with TRBJ2-5; TRBD1 aligns across 7 bases. The CDR3 covers 15 residues. V lost 6 bases to trimming and J lost 5 bases; unmatched junction nucleotides: 12. Germline V gene lookup returns CDR1 MNHEY and CDR2 SVGAGI. DNA of the CDR3: TGTGCCAGCAGACCGGACAGGAGACGGGCGGAGACCCAGTACTTC. This translates into CASRPDRRRAETQYF.

This clone was picked up a small number of times. The chain couples TRBV6-5 to TRBJ1-2, with a tentative D call TRBD1 (5 bases). The CDR3 covers 15 residues. CDR1 and CDR2 from the germline V gene are MNHEY and SVGAGI. Trimming shortened V by 6 bases and J by 0 bases, and 14 bases separated the two germline ends. This CDR3 reads CASRKGVSANYGYTF. The CDR3 nucleotides read TGTGCCAGCAGAAAAGGGGTCTCAGCTAACTATGGCTACACCTTC.

This clone was seen a few times. J is TRBJ2-1 and V is TRBV9, with 10 bases that match TRBD2. Per the germline V gene, CDR1 is SGDLS and CDR2 is YYNGEE. V was clipped by 0 bases and J by 6 bases; unmatched bases: 9. This CDR3 has 17 amino acids. This CDR3 is CASSVGIGAGGRNEQFF. The CDR3 bases are TGTGCCAGCAGCGTAGGGATTGGAGCGGGAGGGCGCAATGAGCAGTTCTTC. The entire variable domain, with the rest obtained from reference TRBV9 and TRBJ2-1, is as follows: DSGVTQTPKHLITATGQRVTLRCSPRSGDLSVYWYQQSLDQGLQFLIQYYNGEERAKGNILERFSAQQFPDLHSELNLSSLELGDSALYFCASSVGIGAGGRNEQFFGPGTRLTVL.

The V gene is TRBV4-1, the J gene TRBJ1-2; 12 nucleotides line up with TRBD1. V lost 3 bases and J lost 1; bases outside the gene matches: 12. The CDR3 loop spans 19 amino acids. In germline, CDR1 is MGHRA, CDR2 YSYEKL. The DNA of the CDR3 is TGCGCCAGCAGCCACAGACCCGGGACAGGGGGCCTCAGTAACTATGGCTACACCTTC. This translates into CASSHRPGTGGLSNYGYTF.

The V call is TRBV18, the J call TRBJ2-2; D is unresolved. CDR1 and CDR2 (germline): KGHSH, LQKENI. The germline V and J ends were trimmed by 0 bases and 0 bases, with 8 bases remaining between them. The CDR3 length is 16 residues. The CDR3, as DNA: TGTGCCAGCTCACCACCGACACAGACGAACACCGGGGAGCTGTTTTTT. It yields the protein CASSPPTQTNTGELFF.

The V call is TRBV5-1, the J call TRBJ2-7; TRBD1 agrees at 10 bases. After removal of 6 bases from V and 4 bases from J, the junction contained 4 bases not matched to a gene. The CDR3 covers 13 residues. Germline CDR1 is SGHRS and CDR2 is YFSETQ. CDR3 nucleotides: TGCGCCAGCACGTCGGGACAGGGGTACGAGCAGTACTTC. It translates to CASTSGQGYEQYF.

Written as DNA, the CDR3 is TGTGCCAGCGCCCCGGGGGGGTACGGGAACGAGCAGTACTTC. It codes for CASAPGGYGNEQYF. The chain links TRBV28 to TRBJ2-7; 8 bases agree with TRBD2. The J segment lost 5 bases and the V segment lost 8 bases, leaving 11 bases of the junction unmatched. The CDR3 is made up of 14 amino acids. CDR1 MDHEN and CDR2 SYDVKM come from the germline V gene.

This clone was recorded a few times. The gene calls are TRBV7-9 and TRBJ1-6; 8 nucleotides align to TRBD1. CDR3 length: 14 amino acids. Germline CDR1 and CDR2: SEHNR and FQNEAQ (reference sequence). Trimming removed 5 bases from V and 6 bases from J; junction bases left unmatched: 3. The CDR3: CASSGTGVNSPLHF. The CDR3 DNA reads as TGTGCCAGCAGCGGGACAGGAGTTAATTCACCCCTCCACTTT.

The chain recombines TRBV30 with TRBJ1-4, with D possibly matching TRBD1 (5 bases). The V gene lost 3 bases and the J gene lost 4 bases, with 12 bases spanning the gap. CDR1 and CDR2 (germline): GTSNPN, SVGIG (reference sequence). The CDR3 has 14 amino acids. The CDR3: CAWRGGLSNEKLFF. The CDR3, as DNA: TGTGCCTGGAGGGGGGGACTGAGTAATGAAAAACTGTTTTTT.

This clone was recorded a few times. The chain couples TRBV25-1 to TRBJ1-4; no reliable D call. V was clipped by 4 bases and J by 0 bases, with 12 bases between them. The CDR3 contains 16 residues. The germline V gene encodes CDR1 MGHDK and CDR2 SYGVNS. For the CDR3, the DNA is TGTGCCAGCAGTGGTTGGGGAGGGCCAACTAATGAAAAACTGTTTTTT. Protein sequence: CASSGWGGPTNEKLFF.